These 23 T cell receptor beta chains were all obtained from the same sample, sequenced in a study of PD-1 blockade in classical Hodgkin lymphoma. The data were produced by immunoSEQ multiplex PCR, yet TCRdb's version contains in-frame clones alone and is incomplete. This sample has 20,000 to 25,000 clones, with less than 75% found just once. Indicated time point: cycle 4 day 1 (C4D1), after more than five weeks of nivolumab. Relapses following autologous stem cell transplantation were seen in all patients, with brentuximab vedotin exposure varying. Sequences were derived from peripheral blood mononuclear cells (PBMCs), sampled before the fourth cycle of nivolumab. These receptors originate from a human donor with classical Hodgkin lymphoma.

In its sample, this clone was seen a few times. The chain carries TRBV27 and TRBJ2-1, with TRBD1 identical over 8 bases. J gave up 2 bases and V 6 bases, and 12 bases lay outside the gene matches. Germline loops: CDR1 MNHEY, CDR2 SMNVEV (reference sequence). The CDR3 loop spans 17 amino acids. This chain's CDR3 is CASRQGVLPLPYNEQFF. CDR3 DNA: TGTGCCAGCAGACAGGGGGTTTTACCCCTCCCCTACAATGAGCAGTTCTTC.

The chain employs TRBV2 and TRBJ2-7, with TRBD2 identical over 11 bases. The CDR3 extends over 14 amino acids. Germline V gene lookup returns CDR1 SNHLY and CDR2 FYNNEI. V shed 7 bases, J shed 1 base, and the junction held 3 bases outside the gene matches. CDR3 protein: CASKRTSGSYEQYF. The CDR3 coding sequence is TGTGCCAGCAAGCGGACTAGCGGGTCCTACGAGCAGTACTTC. Variable domain in full (rest from reference TRBV2 and TRBJ2-7): EPEVTQTPSHQVTQMGQEVILRCVPISNHLYFYWYRQILGQKVEFLVSFYNNEISEKSEIFDDQFSVERPDGSNFTLKIRSTKLEDSAMYFCASKRTSGSYEQYFGPGTRLTVT.

This sequence joins TRBV20-1 and TRBJ1-1, with D unresolved. Trimming shortened V by 4 bases and J by 4 bases, and 7 bases separated the two germline ends. Germline CDR1 DFQATT, CDR2 SNEGSKA (reference sequence). The CDR3 extends over 11 amino acids. CDR3 sequence reads: CSAMGSTEAFF. CDR3 nucleotide sequence: TGCAGTGCTATGGGGAGCACTGAAGCTTTCTTT.

CDR3 bases: TGTGCCAGCAGCGGTAGAGGTAGAGGCGGGAGCTCCTACAATGAGCAGTTCTTC. Translation: CASSGRGRGGSSYNEQFF. The chain joins TRBV9 to TRBJ2-1; 7 bases map to TRBD2. Germline CDR1 and CDR2: SGDLS and YYNGEE. CDR3 size: 18 residues. The junction had 12 bases not matched to a gene; V was cut back by 3 bases and J by 0 bases.

The V call is TRBV7-3, the J call TRBJ2-5, with D hard to call. Trimming removed 2 bases from V and 2 bases from J, with 12 bases in between. This CDR3 region has 15 residues. Germline V gene lookup returns CDR1 SGHTA and CDR2 FQGTGA. The CDR3 here is CASSLVGLGQETQYF. CDR3 sequence (DNA): TGTGCCAGCAGCTTAGTAGGGTTGGGGCAAGAGACCCAGTACTTC.

The chain combines TRBV7-9 with TRBJ2-3; 11 bases match TRBD2. The V gene's germline CDR1 is SEHNR and CDR2 FQNEAQ (reference sequence). Unmatched junction bases numbered 11, after V lost 5 bases and J lost 4 bases. The CDR3 has 17 residues. CDR3 DNA sequence: TGTGCCAGCAGCCAACGTCGGCTAGCGGGGGGCCCAGATACGCAGTATTTT. This codes for CASSQRRLAGGPDTQYF. The complete variable domain, with remaining parts taken from reference TRBV7-9 and TRBJ2-3, reads DTGVSQNPRHKITKRGQNVTFRCDPISEHNRLYWYRQTLGQGPEFLTYFQNEAQLEKSRLLSDRFSAERPKGSFSTLEIQRTEQGDSAMYLCASSQRRLAGGPDTQYFGPGTRLTVL.

Turning to this clone: One end of the junction does not line up with germline, which may come from a read error. The CDR3 spells CASSLEGTGISEQCF. Written as DNA, the CDR3 is TGTGCCAGCAGCTTAGAAGGGACAGGGATTTCCGAGCAGTGCTTC. The chain is built from TRBV7-9 and TRBJ2-7; TRBD1 aligns across 9 bases. Looked up from germline, CDR1 is SEHNR and CDR2 is FQNEAQ (reference sequence). CDR3 length: 15 residues.

This clone was counted between two and nine times. The chain joins TRBV5-1 to TRBJ2-5, with D tentatively TRBD2 (5 bases). Per germline, CDR1 SGHRS and CDR2 YFSETQ. Trimming took 0 bases from V and 5 from J, leaving 14 bases between them. This CDR3 has 15 residues. In DNA form, the CDR3 reads TGCGCCAGCAGCTTGGCGGGAATAATCCGGGAGACCCAGTACTTC. Protein product: CASSLAGIIRETQYF.

The V gene is TRBV6-1, the J gene TRBJ1-1, with a weak D call TRBD1 (6 bases). Trimming stripped 3 bases from V and 6 bases from J, with 11 bases between. This CDR3 contains 13 residues. Looked up from germline, CDR1 is MNHNS and CDR2 is SASEGT. CDR3 in DNA: TGTGCCAGCAGTGACAGGGGACGGGCTGAAGCTTTCTTT. Protein product: CASSDRGRAEAFF.

This clone was seen a single time. The chain has TRBV5-4 and TRBJ2-3, with D possibly matching TRBD2 (5 bases). Per germline, CDR1 SGHNT and CDR2 YYREEE (reference sequence). CDR3 length: 14 residues. Trimming removed 0 bases at V and 2 bases at J, with 7 bases between. The CDR3 DNA follows: TGTGCCAGCAGCTTGGCCGGGGTCACAGATACGCAGTATTTT. This codes for CASSLAGVTDTQYF.

The J gene is TRBJ1-1, the V gene TRBV5-1; 7 nucleotides align to TRBD1. This CDR3 is 14 amino acids long. J gave up 6 bases and V 4 bases, and 9 bases lay outside the gene matches. Germline values: CDR1 SGHRS, CDR2 YFSETQ. The CDR3 reads CASSPGQFGAEAFF. The CDR3 DNA sequence: TGCGCCAGCAGCCCGGGACAGTTTGGGGCTGAAGCTTTCTTT.

This clone was picked up a small number of times. The V gene is TRBV7-2, the J gene TRBJ2-7; 8 bases line up with TRBD2. CDR1 and CDR2 from the germline V gene are SGHTA and FQGNSA. CDR3 length: 14 residues. The V segment lost 5 bases and the J segment 0 bases; nucleotides outside the gene matches: 3. In nucleotides, the CDR3 is TGTGCCAGCAGCACTACTAGCGGCTCCTACGAGCAGTACTTC. It is translated as CASSTTSGSYEQYF.

This chain connects TRBV5-1 to TRBJ2-7; TRBD1 aligns across 7 bases. The CDR3 spans 15 residues. Germline V gene data show CDR1 as SGHRS and CDR2 as YFSETQ. V was pared by 5 bases and J by 2 bases, with 10 bases of the junction left unmatched. This CDR3 is CASSNGQVNTYEQYF. Written as DNA, the CDR3 is TGCGCCAGCAGTAATGGACAGGTGAATACCTACGAGCAGTACTTC.

The CDR3 region has the DNA TGTGCCAGCAGCGTAGCTTCAGGATCTCGTTACGAGCAGTACTTC. This translates into CASSVASGSRYEQYF. The chain recombines TRBV9 with TRBJ2-7, with D unclear. Germline assignment: CDR1 SGDLS and CDR2 YYNGEE. The CDR3 sequence is 15 residues long. Trimming shortened V by 0 bases and J by 4 bases, and 14 bases separated the two germline ends.

This CDR3 is CASSGSLGLVGGSDTQYF. The CDR3 nucleotides read TGTGCCAGCAGTGGTTCCCTTGGACTAGTTGGTGGTTCAGATACGCAGTATTTT. V usage is TRBV25-1 and J usage is TRBJ2-3, with TRBD2 matching 7 bases. CDR3 size: 18 residues. Germline values: CDR1 MGHDK, CDR2 SYGVNS. The trim removed 4 bases at V and 4 bases at J, leaving 17 bases unmatched.

The gene calls are TRBV19 and TRBJ2-7, with D perhaps matching TRBD2 (6 bases). Trimming pared 6 bases from V and 7 bases from J, leaving 13 bases between. The CDR3 totals 12 residues. Germline CDR1 reads LNHDA; CDR2 reads SQIVND (reference sequence). The CDR3 coding sequence is TGTGCCAGTAGCCGGGGACTTACTGAGCAGTACTTC. Its translation: CASSRGLTEQYF.

This chain connects TRBV2 to TRBJ2-7, with unresolved D. The CDR3 is made up of 13 amino acids. From germline, CDR1 is SNHLY and CDR2 FYNNEI. The V and J ends lost 0 bases and 10 bases respectively, with 13 bases between them. The CDR3 DNA follows: TGTGCCAGCAGTGAAGCCACCCTAGGTCCTCAGTACTTC. It encodes CASSEATLGPQYF.

The chain carries TRBV5-6 and TRBJ1-1; possibly TRBD1 for D (6 bases). Looked up from germline, CDR1 is SGHDT and CDR2 is YYEEEE. V lost 3 bases, J lost 7 bases, and 13 bases lay in between. There are 13 residues in the CDR3. CDR3 coding DNA: TGTGCCAGCAGCTCACAGGGAAACCTTGAAGCTTTCTTT. Its translation: CASSSQGNLEAFF.

V is TRBV6-1 and J is TRBJ1-2, with D possibly TRBD1 on 5 matching bases. Trimming left V 6 bases short and J 3 bases short, with 14 bases between. The CDR3 has 14 amino acids. Germline V gene sequence: CDR1 MNHNS, CDR2 SASEGT. In DNA form, the CDR3 reads TGTGCCAGCAGAGGAGGGGCAGGGTACTATGGCTACACCTTC. Protein product: CASRGGAGYYGYTF.

This rearrangement joins TRBV18 to TRBJ2-7, with 10 bases identical to TRBD2. The CDR3 consists of 17 residues. Germline V gene data show CDR1 as KGHSH and CDR2 as LQKENI. V was pared by 2 bases and J by 7 bases, with 14 bases of the junction left unmatched. The CDR3 nucleotides are TGTGCCAGCTCACCAAACCGGGCAACTAGCGGGATGGGGGAGCAGTACTTC. It encodes CASSPNRATSGMGEQYF. The complete variable domain, with remaining parts taken from reference TRBV18 and TRBJ2-7, reads NAGVMQNPRHLVRRRGQEARLRCSPMKGHSHVYWYRQLPEEGLKFMVYLQKENIIDESGMPKERFSAEFPKEGPSILRIQQVVRGDSAAYFCASSPNRATSGMGEQYFGPGTRLTVT.

The chain is built from TRBV5-4 and TRBJ2-1; D might be TRBD2 (5 bases). This CDR3 has 14 residues. Germline CDR1 SGHNT, CDR2 YYREEE (reference sequence). Trimming removed 4 bases at V and 2 bases at J, with 10 bases between. For the CDR3, the DNA is TGTGCCAGCAGCATGACCGGGACCTACAATGAGCAGTTCTTC. Translation: CASSMTGTYNEQFF.

The chain carries TRBV9 and TRBJ2-1; 8 bases are a match to TRBD2. From germline, CDR1 is SGDLS and CDR2 YYNGEE. The V and J ends lost 3 bases and 7 bases, in that order; junction bases with no gene match: 12. The CDR3 extends over 16 amino acids. CDR3 DNA: TGTGCCAGCAGCGGTACGGGGCGGGGGGCCACGAATGAGCAGTTCTTC. Translated: CASSGTGRGATNEQFF.

By frequency in the sample, this clone is medium-sized. This chain connects TRBV25-1 to TRBJ1-2; D is uncertain. In germline, CDR1 is MGHDK, CDR2 SYGVNS. The V end was cut by 3 bases, the J end by 4 bases, with 3 bases between. The CDR3 is 11 amino acids. CDR3 coding DNA: TGTGCCAGCAGTGAGGTCTATGGCTACACCTTC. Protein product: CASSEVYGYTF.